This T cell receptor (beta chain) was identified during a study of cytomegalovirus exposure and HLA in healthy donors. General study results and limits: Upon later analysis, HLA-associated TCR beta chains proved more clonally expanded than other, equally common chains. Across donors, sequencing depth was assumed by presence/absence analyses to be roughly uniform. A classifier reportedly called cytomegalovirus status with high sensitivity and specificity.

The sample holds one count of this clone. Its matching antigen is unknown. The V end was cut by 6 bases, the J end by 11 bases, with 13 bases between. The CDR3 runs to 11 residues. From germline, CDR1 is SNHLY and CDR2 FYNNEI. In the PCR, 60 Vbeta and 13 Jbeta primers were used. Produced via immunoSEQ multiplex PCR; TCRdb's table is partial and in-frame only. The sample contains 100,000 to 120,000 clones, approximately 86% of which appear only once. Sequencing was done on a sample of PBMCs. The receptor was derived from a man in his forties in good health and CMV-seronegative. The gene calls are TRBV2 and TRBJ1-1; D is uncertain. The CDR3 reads CASRLEVYAFF. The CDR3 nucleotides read TGTGCCAGCAGGCTGGAGGTGTATGCTTTCTTT.